The T cell receptor (beta chain) under discussion was sequenced for a study of T cell clonality in common variable immunodeficiency. General study results and limits: Reportedly, TCR beta sequences from common variable immunodeficiency showed fewer deletions and N-nucleotide insertions.

This clone was seen a handful of times. Its target is not known. The read finishes 3 residues shy of the CDR3 end, and the germline J gene is used to complete it. Data came from immunoSEQ multiplex PCR; TCRdb stores just in-frame clones and leaves some out. In total the sample includes more than 20,000 clones, none of them seen once. The CDR3 runs 13 residues. In germline, CDR1 is SGHTA, CDR2 FQGNSA. With 3 bases removed from V and 4 bases from J, the gap between germline ends came to 10 bases. The TCR comes from a human donor with common variable immunodeficiency. The sequenced sample consisted of peripheral blood mononuclear cells. The chain carries TRBV7-2 and TRBJ2-7, with TRBD1 as a possible D gene (5 bases). CDR3 region: CASSLGRVYEQYF. Incomplete CDR3 DNA: TGTGCCAGCAGCTTGGGCAGGGTGTACGAG.